This T cell receptor (beta chain) originates from a study of blood T cells in healthy people across ages. General study points: Diversity estimated from one million T cells was considered an underestimate.

The CDR3 consists of 15 residues. V lost 6 bases to trimming and J lost 6 bases; unmatched junction nucleotides: 8. Germline-derived CDR1 and CDR2 are MNHNS and SASEGT. A second PCR of roughly 7 to 11 cycles used a sample-barcoded 5' primer and a J-beta primer mix. A tag from a template-switch adaptor with 12 random nucleotides marked each cDNA molecule. TCRdb redid the calling of the 5' RACE reads with MiXCR, one entry per CDR3 protein. The sample has approximately 780,000 distinct CDR3 sequences, roughly 25% seen once; the top ten hold about 3%. This clonotype was observed a few times. Its target is unknown. These data were also reused for a study on T cells of mothers and their children. Per that paper: Healthy Caucasian mothers, a few in number, and their six children were the donors. Related pairs of mothers and children showed slightly higher, non-significant overlap versus unrelated pairs.

The V call is TRBV6-1, the J call TRBJ2-2; 9 nucleotides line up with TRBD2. The source material was blood. The sequence came from a boy between 5 and 17 years old in good health. The CDR3 region is CASRPGRGGPGELFF. The DNA of the CDR3 is TGTGCCAGCAGACCTGGGCGGGGGGGTCCCGGGGAGCTGTTTTTT.